This TCR beta chain was sequenced in a study of cytomegalovirus exposure and HLA in healthy donors. Study-wide context: In a previous analysis, around 110 million unique TCR beta sequences were found from about 179 million T cells.

Donors were ostensibly healthy at sampling, although undocumented immune exposures were probable. The CDR3 consists of 16 residues. The V gene lost 3 bases and the J gene lost 5 bases, with 19 bases spanning the gap. Germline CDR1 is MDHEN and CDR2 is SYDVKM. It was with 60 Vbeta and 13 Jbeta primers that the PCR ran. Clones were read by immunoSEQ multiplex PCR, and TCRdb kept only the in-frame ones, dropping some. The sample's table shows about 140,000 clones. The gene calls are TRBV28 and TRBJ1-2; D is possibly TRBD1 (5 bases). The source material was PBMCs. This TCR was sampled from a man in his forties or fifties in good health and CMV-seronegative. DNA for the CDR3: TGTGCCAGCAGTTTCGGAGTTCATACGGGGGGGTATGGCTACACCTTC. Its protein product is CASSFGVHTGGYGYTF.